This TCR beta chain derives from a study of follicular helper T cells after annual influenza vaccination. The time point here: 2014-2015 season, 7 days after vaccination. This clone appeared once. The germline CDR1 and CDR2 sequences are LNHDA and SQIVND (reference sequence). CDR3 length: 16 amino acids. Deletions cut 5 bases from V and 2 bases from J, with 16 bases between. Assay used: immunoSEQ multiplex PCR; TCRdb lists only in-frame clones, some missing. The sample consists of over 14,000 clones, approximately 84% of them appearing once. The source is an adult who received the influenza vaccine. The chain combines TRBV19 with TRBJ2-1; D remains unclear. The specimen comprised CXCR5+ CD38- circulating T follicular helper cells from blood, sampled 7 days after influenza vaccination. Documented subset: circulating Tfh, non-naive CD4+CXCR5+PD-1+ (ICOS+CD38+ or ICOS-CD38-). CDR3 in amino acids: CASSRLNRSPYNEQFF. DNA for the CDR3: TGTGCCAGTAGTCGATTAAACAGAAGCCCCTACAATGAGCAGTTCTTC.